A few counts support the clone carrying this T cell receptor beta chain. Produced via immunoSEQ multiplex PCR; TCRdb's table is partial and in-frame only. The sample shows roughly 370,000 clones, about 86% of them seen only once. Recovered participants had two consecutive negative NP/OP PCR tests, healthcare professional clearance, or symptom resolution. This sample was included in a study of blood T cell repertoires in COVID-19. Sequencing was carried out using PBMCs or T cells enriched from blood (not recorded which). The origin of this receptor is a woman aged 50 to 65 who had recovered from COVID-19.

CDR3 loop: CASSPKGDNYGYTF. The DNA of the CDR3 is TGTGCCAGCAGCCCTAAGGGGGATAACTATGGCTACACCTTC. The chain recombines TRBV7-3 with TRBJ1-2; tentative D call: TRBD1 (6 bases). The germline V gene encodes CDR1 SGHTA and CDR2 FQGTGA. Trimming took 5 bases from V and 1 from J, leaving 11 bases between them. This CDR3 is 14 amino acids long.